A selection of T cell receptor beta chains follows, all from one sample in a study of graft-versus-host responses after intestinal transplantation. The table came from immunoSEQ multiplex PCR; TCRdb's copy has only in-frame clones and leaves some out. The data contain around 97,000 clones, 80% to 95% of them seen just once; the ten biggest clones take up approximately 1%. Their antigen targets remain unknown. Specimen: unstimulated CD8+ T cells sorted from spleen or lymph node cells, collected before intestinal transplant. These receptors originate from a human donor who received an intestinal transplant. CDR3s include the opening cysteine and the closing phenylalanine or tryptophan. Each record gives: J gene, D gene, V gene, clone size, CDR3 DNA, CDR3 protein. The D gene is left open where the match is weak. Expanded clones get a size class; other rows say once, few or many, or leave the size out.

J: TRBJ2-1; D: NA; V: TRBV13; size: NA; DNA: TGTGCCAGCAGCAACGGAGGACGGGCAAATGAGCAGTTCTTC; CDR3: CASSNGGRANEQFF
J: TRBJ2-7; D: NA; V: TRBV16; size: once; DNA: TGTGCCAGCAGCCAAGAGTCACGGAGACTTGGGCAGTACTTC; CDR3: CASSQESRRLGQYF
J: TRBJ2-3; D: TRBD1; V: TRBV15; size: NA; DNA: TGTGCCACCAGCAGTATACAGGGGCCTCTAGATACGCAGTATTTT; CDR3: CATSSIQGPLDTQYF
J: TRBJ2-7; D: TRBD2; V: TRBV19; size: NA; DNA: TGTGCCAGTAGTCCTGGACTAGTAGGGGTCTACGAGCAGTACTTC; CDR3: CASSPGLVGVYEQYF
J: TRBJ2-7; D: NA; V: TRBV4-1; size: NA; DNA: TGCGCCAGCAGCACCAGCGGGACACGGAGCTCCTACGAGCAGTACTTC; CDR3: CASSTSGTRSSYEQYF
J: TRBJ2-2; D: NA; V: TRBV7-9; size: few; DNA: TGTGCCAGCAGCTTTGGTGTTCGTACCGGAACCGGCGGGGAGCTGTTTTTT; CDR3: CASSFGVRTGTGGELFF
J: TRBJ1-2; D: NA; V: TRBV7-9; size: NA; DNA: TGTGCCAGCAGCTTAAGGGGCCCGAAAGGACTTTATGGCTACACCTTC; CDR3: CASSLRGPKGLYGYTF
J: TRBJ2-3; D: NA; V: TRBV9; size: NA; DNA: TGTGCCAGCAGCGTAGTGGCGGGAGATACGCAGTATTTT; CDR3: CASSVVAGDTQYF
J: TRBJ2-7; D: TRBD2; V: TRBV6-5; size: NA; DNA: TGTGCCAGCAGCCAAGGGCTAGCGGGGGGATGGGAGCAGTACTTC; CDR3: CASSQGLAGGWEQYF
J: TRBJ2-7; D: TRBD1; V: TRBV9; size: NA; DNA: TGTGCCAGCAGCGTAGGGGACAGGGGTCTCTACGAGCAGTACTTC; CDR3: CASSVGDRGLYEQYF
J: TRBJ2-5; D: TRBD2; V: TRBV7-9; size: NA; DNA: TGTGCCAGCAGCTTAGCGCGAGGGAGGGAAGAGACCCAGTACTTC; CDR3: CASSLARGREETQYF